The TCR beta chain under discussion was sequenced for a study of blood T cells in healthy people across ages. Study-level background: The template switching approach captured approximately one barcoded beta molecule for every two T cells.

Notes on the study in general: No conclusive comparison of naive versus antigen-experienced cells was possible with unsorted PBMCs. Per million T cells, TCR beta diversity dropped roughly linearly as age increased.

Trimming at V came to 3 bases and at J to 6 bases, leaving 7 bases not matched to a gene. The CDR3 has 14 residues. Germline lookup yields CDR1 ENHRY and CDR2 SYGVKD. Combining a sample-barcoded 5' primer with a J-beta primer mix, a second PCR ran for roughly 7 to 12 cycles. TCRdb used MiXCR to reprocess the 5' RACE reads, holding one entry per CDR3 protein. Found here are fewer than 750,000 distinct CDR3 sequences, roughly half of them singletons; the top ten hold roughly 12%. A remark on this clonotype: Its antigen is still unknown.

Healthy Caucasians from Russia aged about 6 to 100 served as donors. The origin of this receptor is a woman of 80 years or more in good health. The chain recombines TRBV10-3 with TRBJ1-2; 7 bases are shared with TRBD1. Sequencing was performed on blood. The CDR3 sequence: CAISDALTGNGYTF. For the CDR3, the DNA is TGTGCCATCAGTGACGCGTTGACAGGGAATGGCTACACCTTC.